This TCR beta chain was recovered during a study of blood T cells in healthy people across ages. Each of the donors had 8 to 10 milliliters of peripheral blood drawn into EDTA-treated Vacutainer tubes. This clonotype was observed once. As yet, its antigen is unknown. Study-level findings and limits: A roughly linear fall in TCR beta diversity per million T cells was seen with increasing age.

The second PCR ran roughly 6 to 11 cycles with a sample-barcoded 5' primer and J-beta primers. TCRdb itself ran the 5' RACE reads through MiXCR, one entry per CDR3 protein. This sample has around 1,600,000 distinct CDR3 sequences, with around 40% found just once. Germline V gives CDR1 MNHNY, CDR2 SVGAGI (reference sequence). The CDR3 length is 17 residues. V gave up 8 bases and J gave up 9 bases; unmatched junction bases: 18. This sequence originates from a woman between 18 and 30 years old in good health. Material for sequencing was blood. The chain carries TRBV6-6 and TRBJ1-4; 10 bases align to TRBD1. This chain's CDR3 is CASATGTGASLGKKLFF. In nucleotides, the CDR3 is TGTGCCAGCGCAACCGGGACAGGGGCCTCCCTAGGAAAAAAACTGTTTTTT.